This T cell receptor beta chain was recovered during a study of identical twins. The V gene end was trimmed by 0 bases and the J gene end by 7 bases; junction bases not matched to a gene: 7. CDR1 is SGHVS, CDR2 FNYEAQ, per germline. CDR3 length: 17 amino acids. TCRdb fed the 5' RACE reads into MiXCR, producing one record per CDR3 protein. Of about 190,000 distinct CDR3 sequences listed, about a sixth are singletons. These data were also filed under a second study, of T cells expressing NK-cell markers.

The sequence was obtained from a young woman in good health. The V and J genes are TRBV7-6 and TRBJ2-2, with 11 positions matching TRBD2. Sequencing was performed on CD8+ T cells sorted from blood. The CDR3 region is CASSLAAGTSGGGELFF. CDR3 nucleotide sequence: TGTGCCAGCAGCTTAGCGGCCGGGACTAGCGGAGGCGGGGAGCTGTTTTTT.